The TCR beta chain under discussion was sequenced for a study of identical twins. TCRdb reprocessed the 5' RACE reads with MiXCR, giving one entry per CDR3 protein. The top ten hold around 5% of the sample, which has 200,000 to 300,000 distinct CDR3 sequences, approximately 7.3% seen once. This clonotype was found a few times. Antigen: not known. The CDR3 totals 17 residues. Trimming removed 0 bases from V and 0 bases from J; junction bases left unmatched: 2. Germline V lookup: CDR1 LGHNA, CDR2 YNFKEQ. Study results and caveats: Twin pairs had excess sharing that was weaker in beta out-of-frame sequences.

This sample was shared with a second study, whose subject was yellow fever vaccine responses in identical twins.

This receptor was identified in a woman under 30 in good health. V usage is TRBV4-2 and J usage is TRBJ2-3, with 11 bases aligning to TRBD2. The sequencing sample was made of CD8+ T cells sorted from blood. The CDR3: CASSQDLAGGSTDTQYF. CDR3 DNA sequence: TGTGCCAGCAGCCAAGATCTAGCGGGGGGAAGCACAGATACGCAGTATTTT.